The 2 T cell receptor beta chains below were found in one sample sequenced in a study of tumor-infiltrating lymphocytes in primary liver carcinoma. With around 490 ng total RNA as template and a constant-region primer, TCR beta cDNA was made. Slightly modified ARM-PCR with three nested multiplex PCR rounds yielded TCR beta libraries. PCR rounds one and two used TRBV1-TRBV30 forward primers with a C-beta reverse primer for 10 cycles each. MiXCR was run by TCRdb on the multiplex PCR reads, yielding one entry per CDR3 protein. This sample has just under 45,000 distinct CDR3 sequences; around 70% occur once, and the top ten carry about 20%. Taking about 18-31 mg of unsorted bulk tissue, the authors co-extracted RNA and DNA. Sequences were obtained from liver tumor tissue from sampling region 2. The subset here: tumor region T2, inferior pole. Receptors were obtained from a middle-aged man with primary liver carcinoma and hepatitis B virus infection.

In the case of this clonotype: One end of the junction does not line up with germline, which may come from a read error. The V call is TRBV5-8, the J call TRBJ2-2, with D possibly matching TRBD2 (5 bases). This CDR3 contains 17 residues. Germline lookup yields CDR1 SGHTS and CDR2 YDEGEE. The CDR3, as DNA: TGTGCCAGCAGCCCTTGGACGTCAGCCACTAACACCGGGGAGTTGTTTTTT. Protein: CASSPWTSATNTGELFF.

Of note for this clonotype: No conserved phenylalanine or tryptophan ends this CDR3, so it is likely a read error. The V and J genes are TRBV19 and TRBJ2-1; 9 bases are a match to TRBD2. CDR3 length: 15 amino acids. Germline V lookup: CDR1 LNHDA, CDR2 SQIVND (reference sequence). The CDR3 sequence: CDSSNSGTSIYEQFL. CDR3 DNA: TGTGACAGTAGTAATTCCGGGACTAGCATTTATGAGCAGTTCCTC.